This passage covers 8 T cell receptor beta chains from one sample sequenced in a study of cytomegalovirus exposure and HLA in healthy donors listed by TCRdb under 2017. Libraries were prepared through the immunoSEQ multiplex PCR assay. A mixture of 60 forward primers for TCR Vbeta segments and 13 reverse primers for TCR Jbeta segments was used in the multiplex PCR. Held by TCRdb, this immuneACCESS table contains in-frame sequences only and omits some clones. Under half of the omission traces to an unresolved V gene where checked; the cause of the rest is unknown. This sample gives some 140,000 clones in total; about 79% of them show up just once. The ten largest make up 1.8% of the sample. The sample comprised PBMCs. These receptors all come from a female donor in good health and CMV-seropositive.

V usage is TRBV7-9 and J usage is TRBJ2-1; 7 nucleotides align to TRBD2. V dropped 1 base and J dropped 6; count of bases not matched to a gene: 3. Per germline, CDR1 SEHNR and CDR2 FQNEAQ (reference sequence). This CDR3 region has 14 residues. The CDR3: CASSLGLAVNEQFF. The CDR3 nucleotides read TGTGCCAGCAGCTTAGGGCTAGCGGTCAATGAGCAGTTCTTC. Full variable domain (remainder filled in from reference TRBV7-9 and TRBJ2-1): DTGVSQNPRHKITKRGQNVTFRCDPISEHNRLYWYRQTLGQGPEFLTYFQNEAQLEKSRLLSDRFSAERPKGSFSTLEIQRTEQGDSAMYLCASSLGLAVNEQFFGPGTRLTVL.

V usage is TRBV30 and J usage is TRBJ2-7, with a weak D call TRBD2 (6 bases). Germline loops: CDR1 GTSNPN, CDR2 SVGIG (reference sequence). This CDR3 region has 15 residues. The ends were cut back, 0 bases at V and 3 bases at J, with 15 bases in the middle. Here the CDR3 reads CAWSVRLGGDYEQYF. CDR3 DNA sequence: TGTGCCTGGAGTGTCCGACTGGGGGGTGACTACGAGCAGTACTTC.

The chain is built from TRBV19 and TRBJ2-5; TRBD2 might be the D (6 bases). Germline V CDR1 and CDR2: LNHDA, SQIVND (reference sequence). The CDR3 is 14 amino acids. Trimming shortened V by 3 bases and J by 4 bases, and 12 bases separated the two germline ends. The CDR3 is CASSMLGEAETQYF. For the CDR3, the DNA is TGTGCCAGTAGTATGCTCGGGGAGGCAGAGACCCAGTACTTC.

The chain has TRBV27 and TRBJ2-3; D is unclear. CDR3 length: 14 amino acids. CDR1 and CDR2 (germline): MNHEY, SMNVEV (reference sequence). The germline V and J ends were trimmed by 1 base and 4 bases, with 9 bases remaining between them. The CDR3 is CASSLFPSPDTQYF. CDR3 bases: TGTGCCAGCAGTTTATTCCCTAGTCCAGATACGCAGTATTTT.

The CDR3 protein is CASSLDGGRELYGYTF. CDR3 nucleotide sequence: TGTGCCAGCAGCTTGGATGGGGGCAGGGAACTCTATGGCTACACCTTC. The chain couples TRBV5-6 to TRBJ1-2; tentatively, D is TRBD1 (6 bases). V dropped 0 bases and J dropped 4 bases, with 16 bases sitting between them. The germline V gene has CDR1 SGHDT and CDR2 YYEEEE. CDR3 length equals 16 residues.

The table lists this clone with a few counts. The chain employs TRBV5-1 and TRBJ1-1; 7 bases match TRBD1. Trimming removed 1 base from V and 2 bases from J; junction bases left unmatched: 11. This CDR3 contains 17 residues. From germline, CDR1 is SGHRS and CDR2 YFSETQ. CDR3 bases: TGCGCCAGCAGCTTGAGAACAGGGGACGCCTTTAACACTGAAGCTTTCTTT. Translated, it gives CASSLRTGDAFNTEAFF.

This chain's CDR3 is CASSQEHRGNSPLHF. The CDR3 DNA reads TGCGCCAGCAGCCAAGAGCACAGGGGGAACTCACCCCTCCACTTT. The rearrangement joins TRBV4-1 to TRBJ1-6; 8 nucleotides agree with TRBD1. This CDR3 is built from 15 residues. In germline, CDR1 is MGHRA, CDR2 YSYEKL. With V trimmed by 0 bases and J by 10 bases, 5 bases remained unmatched.

The chain is built from TRBV18 and TRBJ2-1; D is possibly TRBD1 (5 bases). This CDR3 has 14 amino acids. The V end lost 0 bases, the J end lost 3 bases, and 6 bases lay between the germline ends. CDR1 is KGHSH, CDR2 LQKENI, per germline. For the CDR3, the DNA is TGTGCCAGCTCACCACCTACAGGCTACAATGAGCAGTTCTTC. Its protein product is CASSPPTGYNEQFF.